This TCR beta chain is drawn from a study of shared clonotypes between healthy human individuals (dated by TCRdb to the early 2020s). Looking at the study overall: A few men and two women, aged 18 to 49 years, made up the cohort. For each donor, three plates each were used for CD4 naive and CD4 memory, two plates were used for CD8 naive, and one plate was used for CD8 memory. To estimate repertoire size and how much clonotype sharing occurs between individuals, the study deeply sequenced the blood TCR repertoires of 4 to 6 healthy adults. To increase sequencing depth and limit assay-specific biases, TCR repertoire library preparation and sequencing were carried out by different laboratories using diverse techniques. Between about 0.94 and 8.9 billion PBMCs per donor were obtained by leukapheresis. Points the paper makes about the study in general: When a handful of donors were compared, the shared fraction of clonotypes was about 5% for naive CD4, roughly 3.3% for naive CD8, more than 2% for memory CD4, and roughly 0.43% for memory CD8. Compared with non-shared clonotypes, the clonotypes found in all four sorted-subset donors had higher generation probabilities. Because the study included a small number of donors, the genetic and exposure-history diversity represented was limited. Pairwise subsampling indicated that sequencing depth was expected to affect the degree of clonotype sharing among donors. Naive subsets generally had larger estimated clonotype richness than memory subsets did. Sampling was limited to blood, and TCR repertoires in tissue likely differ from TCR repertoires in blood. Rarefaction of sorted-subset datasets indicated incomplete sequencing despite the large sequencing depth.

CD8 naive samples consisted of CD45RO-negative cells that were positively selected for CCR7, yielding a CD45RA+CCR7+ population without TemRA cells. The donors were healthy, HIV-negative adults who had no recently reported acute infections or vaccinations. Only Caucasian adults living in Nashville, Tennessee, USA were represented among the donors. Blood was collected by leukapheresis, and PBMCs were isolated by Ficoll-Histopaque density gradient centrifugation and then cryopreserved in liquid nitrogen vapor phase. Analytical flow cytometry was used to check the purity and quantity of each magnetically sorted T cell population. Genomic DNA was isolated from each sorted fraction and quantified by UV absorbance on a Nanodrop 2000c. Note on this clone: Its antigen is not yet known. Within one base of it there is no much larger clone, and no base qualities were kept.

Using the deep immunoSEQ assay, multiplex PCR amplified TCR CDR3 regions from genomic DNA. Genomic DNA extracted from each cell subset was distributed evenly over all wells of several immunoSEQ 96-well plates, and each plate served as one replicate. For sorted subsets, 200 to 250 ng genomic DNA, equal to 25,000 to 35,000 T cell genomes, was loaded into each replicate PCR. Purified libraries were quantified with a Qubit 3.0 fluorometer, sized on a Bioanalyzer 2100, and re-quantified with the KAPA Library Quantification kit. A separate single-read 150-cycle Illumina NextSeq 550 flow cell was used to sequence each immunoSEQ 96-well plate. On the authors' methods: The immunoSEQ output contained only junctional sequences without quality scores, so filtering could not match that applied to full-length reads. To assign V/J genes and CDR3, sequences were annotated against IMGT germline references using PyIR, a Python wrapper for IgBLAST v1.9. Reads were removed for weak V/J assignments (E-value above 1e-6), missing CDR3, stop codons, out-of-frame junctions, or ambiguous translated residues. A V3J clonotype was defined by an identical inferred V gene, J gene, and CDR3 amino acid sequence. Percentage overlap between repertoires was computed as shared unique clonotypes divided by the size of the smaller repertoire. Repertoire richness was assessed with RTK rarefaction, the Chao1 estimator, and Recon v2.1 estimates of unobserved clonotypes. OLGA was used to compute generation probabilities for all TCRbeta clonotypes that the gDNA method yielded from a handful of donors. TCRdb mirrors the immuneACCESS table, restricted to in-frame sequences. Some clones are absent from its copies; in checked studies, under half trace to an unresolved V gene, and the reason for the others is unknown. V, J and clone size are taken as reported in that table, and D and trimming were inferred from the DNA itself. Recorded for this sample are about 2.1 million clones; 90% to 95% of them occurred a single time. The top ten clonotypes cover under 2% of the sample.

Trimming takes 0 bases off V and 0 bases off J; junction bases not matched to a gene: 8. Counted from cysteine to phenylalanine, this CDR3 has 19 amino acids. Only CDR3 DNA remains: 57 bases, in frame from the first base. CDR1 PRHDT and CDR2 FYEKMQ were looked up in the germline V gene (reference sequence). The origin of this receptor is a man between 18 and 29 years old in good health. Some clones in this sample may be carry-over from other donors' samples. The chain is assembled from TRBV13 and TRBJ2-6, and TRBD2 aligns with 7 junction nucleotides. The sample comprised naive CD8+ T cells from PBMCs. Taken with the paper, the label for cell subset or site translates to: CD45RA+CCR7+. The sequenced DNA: TGTGCCAGCAGCTTAGGCCCGGCTAGCGGAAGCTCTGGGGCCAACGTCCTGACTTTC. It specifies CASSLGPASGSSGANVLTF.